Each of the 5 T cell receptor beta chains below was sequenced from the same sample in a study of blood T cell repertoires in COVID-19. Assay: immunoSEQ multiplex PCR; the TCRdb copy retains only in-frame clones and omits some. The sample consists of over 65,000 clones, 65% to 90% of them appearing once. The sequenced sample was peripheral blood. These receptors were collected from a man older than 75 with acute or convalescent COVID-19.

This sequence joins TRBV4-2 and TRBJ2-2; TRBD1 aligns across 9 bases. J lost 3 bases, V lost 3 bases, and 5 bases had no gene match. The CDR3 is 16 residues long. The germline CDR1 and CDR2 sequences are LGHNA and YNFKEQ. The CDR3 DNA follows: TGTGCCAGCAGCCACGCAGACAGGGGGTACACCGGGGAGCTGTTTTTT. Amino acid sequence: CASSHADRGYTGELFF.

In the case of this clone: Relative to the germline gene, one junction end is altered; a read error may explain this. The chain joins TRBV5-1 to TRBJ1-2, with 8 bases aligning to TRBD1. CDR1 and CDR2 (germline): SGHRS, YFSETQ. This CDR3 spans 13 amino acids. CDR3 sequence (DNA): TGCGCCAGCAGCTTGGAATTCCGGACAGGGCAGATCTTC. Residues: CASSLEFRTGQIF. Drawing the rest from reference TRBV5-1 and TRBJ1-2, the complete variable domain is KAGVTQTPRYLIKTRGQQVTLSCSPISGHRSVSWYQQTPGQGLQFLFEYFSETQRNKGNFPGRFSGRQFSNSRSEMNVSTLELGDSALYLCASSLEFRTGQIFGSGTRLTVV.

In its sample, this clone was seen a few times. The CDR3 DNA sequence: TGCAGCGTTGACTTACAGGGCACTAGCTATGGCTACACCTTC. Protein: CSVDLQGTSYGYTF. V and J are TRBV29-1 and TRBJ1-2; possible D gene TRBD1, 6 bases. Germline V lookup: CDR1 SQVTM, CDR2 ANQGSEA. The V end was cut by 3 bases, the J end by 4 bases, with 15 bases between. The CDR3 covers 14 residues.

The gene calls are TRBV3-1 (or the pseudogene TRBV3-2) and TRBJ2-3; 10 bases fit TRBD2. The V and J ends lost 2 bases and 8 bases, in that order; junction bases with no gene match: 16. The germline gives CDR1 LGHDT, CDR2 YNNKEL (reference sequence). The CDR3 has 18 residues. CDR3 in amino acids: CASSQPYASSGRTSTQYF. The CDR3 coding sequence is TGTGCCAGCAGCCAACCCTATGCCTCTAGCGGGAGAACGAGTACGCAGTATTTT.

The chain is built from TRBV7-3 and TRBJ2-2, with TRBD1 as a possible D gene (5 bases). The CDR3 is 14 amino acids. Germline CDR1 reads SGHTA; CDR2 reads FQGTGA. Trimming stripped 5 bases from V and 4 bases from J, with 11 bases between. Written as DNA, the CDR3 is TGTGCCAGCAGCCAGGGTCTAGGCACCGGGGAGCTGTTTTTT. Its protein product is CASSQGLGTGELFF.